This T cell receptor (beta chain) was captured by sequencing in a study of cytotoxic CD8 clonotypes in ibrutinib-treated CLL. Study background: Response material was collected after a median about 12 months of treatment, range 6 to 36.

Targeted sequencing depth ranged from 1 in 200,000 to 1 in 1 million T cells. Method: immunoSEQ multiplex PCR; TCRdb's copy keeps in-frame clones and lacks some. This sample has 250,000 to 350,000 clones, with around 76% found just once. Study observations and caveats: In sustained-remission versus progressing patients, sampling times differed.

Regarding this clone: Its antigen remains unknown.

Germline assignment: CDR1 MNHEY and CDR2 SVGAGI. The CDR3 consists of 13 residues. The J segment lost 7 bases and the V segment lost 5 bases, leaving 4 bases of the junction unmatched. This specimen consisted of PBMCs, obtained at disease progression, from a patient treated with ibrutinib. V usage is TRBV6-5 and J usage is TRBJ2-1; 8 nucleotides match TRBD1. This receptor was obtained from a human donor with chronic lymphocytic leukemia. CDR3 DNA: TGTGCCAGCAGTCTGGACAGGGTTAATGAGCAGTTCTTC. Translation gives CASSLDRVNEQFF.